These T cell receptor beta chains were read from a single sample in a study of T cells in localized non-small cell lung cancer. Repertoires were generated with immunoSEQ multiplex PCR, while TCRdb's copy carries only in-frame clones and drops some. Of about 28,000 clones listed, 90% are singletons. This specimen was peripheral blood, taken before any cancer treatment. Every receptor here comes from a woman aged 40-69 years with stage I lung adenocarcinoma. Both conserved end residues are part of each CDR3. The D gene is left open where the match is weak. Only part of the rows carry a size: once, few, many, or a class if the clone is expanded.

TGTGCCAGTAGTATGGGGAACCAAGAGACCCAGTACTTC,CASSMGNQETQYF,TRBJ2-5,.,13,.,TRBV19
TGTGCCAGCAGCTTTATCCCGGGTCCCTACGAGCAGTACTTC,CASSFIPGPYEQYF,TRBJ2-7,.,14,.,TRBV5-5
TGTGCCAGCAGTCTCGCAGCGGGAGGAAATGAGCAGTTCTTC,CASSLAAGGNEQFF,TRBJ2-1,.,14,TRBD2,TRBV7-9
TGTGCCAGCAGCCTAGGGCAGGGGTTTTATAATTCACCCCTCCACTTT,CASSLGQGFYNSPLHF,TRBJ1-6,medium-sized,16,.,TRBV7-9
TGTGCCAGCAGCTGGACAGGGGTTGGGAATTCACCCCTCCACTTT,CASSWTGVGNSPLHF,TRBJ1-6,.,15,TRBD1,TRBV11-2
TGTGCCAGCAGTTTGAGTGGTGAAGCTTTCTTT,CASSLSGEAFF,TRBJ1-1,.,11,.,TRBV28
TGTGCCAGCAGTTACGGAAGGATGAACACTGAAGCTTTCTTT,CASSYGRMNTEAFF,TRBJ1-1,.,14,.,TRBV6-5
TGTGCCTGGGGCCCCACCTTCCCGGGCTTAAGCACAGATACGCAGTATTTT,CAWGPTFPGLSTDTQYF,TRBJ2-3,.,17,.,TRBV30
TGTGCCAGCAGTGAGGCGGGACAGGGGAACGGAAACACCATATATTTT,CASSEAGQGNGNTIYF,TRBJ1-3,.,16,TRBD1,TRBV6-1
TGCGCCAGCAGCCAAGAGTTTATGGCAGGGGGGAATGAAAAACTGTTTTTT,CASSQEFMAGGNEKLFF,TRBJ1-4,.,17,TRBD1,TRBV4-3
TGCGCCAGCAGTAGGGGGGGGCCCTATGGCTACACCTTC,CASSRGGPYGYTF,TRBJ1-2,.,13,.,TRBV4-3
TGCGCCAGCAGCCAAGAGGGCGATAACACTGAAGCTTTCTTT,CASSQEGDNTEAFF,TRBJ1-1,.,14,.,TRBV4-1
TGTGCCAGTACCGCCCCAGTGGGACAGGGTTATGGCTACACCTTC,CASTAPVGQGYGYTF,TRBJ1-2,.,15,TRBD1,TRBV19
TGTGCCAGCAGTGAAAGAAGGCGAGACACTGAAGCTTTCTTT,CASSERRRDTEAFF,TRBJ1-1,.,14,.,TRBV6-1
TGTGCCAGCAGCGGCCAGAGTAGAGCTAACAATGAGCAGTTCTTC,CASSGQSRANNEQFF,TRBJ2-1,.,15,.,TRBV5-5
TGTGCCAGCAGCTTTTCGAGGAATAGCAATCAGCCCCAGCATTTT,CASSFSRNSNQPQHF,TRBJ1-5,.,15,.,TRBV7-2
TGTGCCTGGAGAGCCCGGGCAGGCTCACCCCTCCACTTT,CAWRARAGSPLHF,TRBJ1-6,.,13,.,TRBV30
TGTGCCAGCAGCTTAGCTCTGGGACAGAGAGCTTTCTTT,CASSLALGQRAFF,TRBJ1-1,.,13,TRBD1,TRBV7-9
TGTGCCAGTAGTATCACCCAAAGACTCAATCAGCCCCAGCATTTT,CASSITQRLNQPQHF,TRBJ1-5,.,15,.,TRBV19
TGTGCCAGTAGTGAGAGACAGGGATACGACTATGGCTACACCTTC,CASSERQGYDYGYTF,TRBJ1-2,.,15,TRBD1,TRBV19
TGTGCCAGCAGCCCAGACAGCCACGAGGGCTACGAGCAGTACTTC,CASSPDSHEGYEQYF,TRBJ2-7,.,15,.,TRBV7-2
TGTGCCAGCAGCTTAGATGGAACGAGCTCCTATAATTCACCCCTCCACTTT,CASSLDGTSSYNSPLHF,TRBJ1-6,.,17,.,TRBV7-2
TGTGCCAGCAGTGAACCGGGCAGGCGGTCCTACGAGCAGTACTTC,CASSEPGRRSYEQYF,TRBJ2-7,.,15,.,TRBV6-1
TGTGCCAGCAGTGTGGGTAGCGGGGGGGCCAATGAGCAGTTCTTC,CASSVGSGGANEQFF,TRBJ2-1,.,15,TRBD2,TRBV6-4
TGTGCCAGCAGCCCCAGGGGAATGGGCTCTGGAAACACCATATATTTT,CASSPRGMGSGNTIYF,TRBJ1-3,once,16,.,TRBV7-6
TGTGCCAGCAGCTTAGTTGGGGGGCCCCTCCACTTT,CASSLVGGPLHF,TRBJ1-6,.,12,.,TRBV7-2